The source of this T cell receptor beta chain is a study of OX40 agonist ivuxolimab in advanced cancers. Study at large: An anti-OX40 (CD134) antibody with agonistic activity, ivuxolimab, was administered to patients.

Germline V CDR1 and CDR2: SGHNT, YYREEE (reference sequence). Unmatched junction bases numbered 4, after V lost 0 bases and J lost 5 bases. The CDR3 totals 14 residues. The protocol was immunoSEQ multiplex PCR, while the TCRdb copy is restricted to in-frame clones and leaves out a portion. Of under 70,000 clones listed, about 92% were seen once; the top ten hold approximately 0.62%. The study sampled blood at baseline, cycle 4 day 1, and cycle 7 day 1. This TCR came from an adult with an advanced solid tumor such as melanoma, head and neck, liver or kidney cancer. The source material was CD4+ or CD8+ T cells sorted from blood, sampled in a trial of the OX40 agonist ivuxolimab. The chain links TRBV5-4 to TRBJ1-2; 7 nucleotides line up with TRBD1. The CDR3 nucleotides are TGTGCCAGCAGCTTGGGCCAGGGGGGGTATGGCTACACCTTC. As protein: CASSLGQGGYGYTF.